This T cell receptor (beta chain) stems from a study of T cells in Graves' hyperthyroidism and ophthalmopathy. Background on the study: The blood sample was taken at first diagnosis, before treatment began. Study-level results: Among clonotypes expanded in thyroid above 0.001, most were also found in blood.

The ends lost 3 bases at V and 6 bases at J; junction bases unmatched: 11. The CDR3 sequence is 16 residues long. Germline assignment: CDR1 SNHLY and CDR2 FYNNEI. Clinical symptoms, serum thyroxine, TRAb, thyroid ultrasound and orbital computed tomography informed diagnoses. Roughly 10 ml of fresh peripheral blood supplied the PBMCs. This clonotype was observed many times. Its cognate antigen is unknown. Researchers took RNA transcripts and amplified the TCR beta CDR3 regions from them. The HTBI set primed first-round TCR CDR3 RT-PCR. TCRdb analysed the multiplex PCR reads with MiXCR anew, one entry per CDR3 protein. The data contain 500,000 to 650,000 distinct CDR3 sequences, under 20% of them singletons.

The receptor comes from a young woman with Graves' ophthalmopathy. The rearrangement joins TRBV2 to TRBJ2-3; 8 nucleotides match TRBD2. The material sequenced was blood. The CDR3 DNA is TGTGCCAGCAGTGATAGTCAGCGGGGGACCGAGGATACGCAGTATTTT. Translated, it gives CASSDSQRGTEDTQYF.